The rows below give T cell receptor beta chains drawn from one sample of a study of OX40 agonist ivuxolimab in advanced cancers. The data were produced by immunoSEQ multiplex PCR, yet TCRdb's version contains in-frame clones alone and is incomplete. The sample has over 100,000 clones; 90% are singletons. Specimen: CD4+ or CD8+ T cells sorted from blood, collected in a trial of the OX40 agonist ivuxolimab. Receptors were obtained from an adult with an advanced solid tumor such as melanoma, head and neck, liver or kidney cancer. CDR3s include the opening cysteine and the closing phenylalanine or tryptophan. The D gene is left open where the match is weak. A row's size may be missing; if present it is once, few, many or a size class.

>TRBV28|-|TRBJ2-7|-
TGTGCCAGCAGTTTATGGGGCGGGCCGTACGAGCAGTACTTC
CASSLWGGPYEQYF
>TRBV19|-|TRBJ2-1|-
TGTGCCAGTAGTATAGAGCTAGGCTACAATGAGCAGTTCTTC
CASSIELGYNEQFF
>TRBV5-4|-|TRBJ2-1|-
TGTGCCAGCAGCTCCTGGACGCGGGCGGGGTACAATGAGCAGTTCTTC
CASSSWTRAGYNEQFF
>TRBV11-2|-|TRBJ2-5|-
TGTGCCAGCAGCTTAGTTCCAGGCCAAGAGACCCAGTACTTC
CASSLVPGQETQYF
>TRBV5-1|-|TRBJ1-2|-
TGCGCCAGCAGCTTGGATCCAGGACCTAATGGCTACACCTTC
CASSLDPGPNGYTF
>TRBV18|-|TRBJ1-5|-
TGTGCCAGCTCAGGAGGGGAGGGGTTCCAGCATTTT
CASSGGEGFQHF
>TRBV7-8|-|TRBJ1-1|-
TGTGCCAGCAGCTTTAGGATCTTGAACACTGAAGCTTTCTTT
CASSFRILNTEAFF
>TRBV7-2|once|TRBJ1-1|-
TGTGCCAGCAGCTTAGCCCAGGGTCGCACTGAAGCTTTCTTT
CASSLAQGRTEAFF
>TRBV7-9|-|TRBJ1-1|-
TGTGCCAGCAGCCCTGAGGGGGACACCACTGAAGCTTTCTTT
CASSPEGDTTEAFF
>TRBV7-8|-|TRBJ1-1|TRBD1
TGTGCCAGCAGCTTGACAGGGGCGACTGAAGCTTTCTTT
CASSLTGATEAFF
>TRBV11-2|-|TRBJ2-5|-
TGTGCCAGCAGCTTAGATATGGGCCAAGAGACCCAGTACTTC
CASSLDMGQETQYF
>TRBV18|few|TRBJ1-1|-
TGTGCCAGCTCACCACTTGGCAAGGCTGACACTGAAGCTTTCTTT
CASSPLGKADTEAFF
>TRBV19|-|TRBJ1-1|-
TGTGCCAGTAATCGTGAGGGGAATCGCAACACTGAAGCTTTCTTT
CASNREGNRNTEAFF
>TRBV7-9|-|TRBJ1-5|-
TGTGCCAGCAGCTTAAATAGCGGTTATCAGCCCCAGCATTTT
CASSLNSGYQPQHF
>TRBV7-9|once|TRBJ1-2|-
TGTGCCAGCAGCTTAAAGCCTGGCTATGGCTACACCTTC
CASSLKPGYGYTF
>TRBV6-5|few|TRBJ2-1|TRBD2
TGTGCCAGCAGTTCTAGCGGGAACGACTACAATGAGCAGTTCTTC
CASSSSGNDYNEQFF
>TRBV19|-|TRBJ2-1|TRBD2
TGTGCCAGTAGCCCCGCTAGCGGCCGTCGGGATGAGCAGTTCTTC
CASSPASGRRDEQFF
>TRBV27|-|TRBJ2-7|-
TGTGCCAGCAGTGCCCGGGACATGGGGTGGGAGCAGTACTTC
CASSARDMGWEQYF
>TRBV11-2|-|TRBJ2-4|-
TGTGCCAGCAGCAGCCTGGATTTTACCATTCAGTACTTC
CASSSLDFTIQYF
>TRBV28|once|TRBJ2-6|-
TGTGCCAGCAGTAACCGACAGTTCTCTGGGGCCAACGTCCTGACTTTC
CASSNRQFSGANVLTF
>TRBV15|-|TRBJ2-4|TRBD1
TGTGCCACCAGCAGAGCCATTTGGGACAGCGATATAGCCAAAAACATTCAGTACTTC
CATSRAIWDSDIAKNIQYF
>TRBV30|-|TRBJ1-3|-
TGTGCCTGGAGTGTTGGAGGGGTAGGAAACACCATATATTTT
CAWSVGGVGNTIYF
>TRBV5-5|-|TRBJ1-5|-
TGTGCCAGCAGCTTGGGCTCTACAGGGAATCAGCCCCAGCATTTT
CASSLGSTGNQPQHF
>TRBV7-3|once|TRBJ1-2|TRBD1
TGTGCCAGCAGCTCGGGACAGGGCTACTATGGCTACACCTTC
CASSSGQGYYGYTF
>TRBV5-1|-|TRBJ2-7|TRBD2
TGCGCCAGCAGCCCTTTACTAGCGGGGGAGCAGTACTTC
CASSPLLAGEQYF
>TRBV6-5|-|TRBJ1-5|-
TGTGCCAGCAGGCAGCTGTTTGGCAATCAGCCCCAGCATTTT
CASRQLFGNQPQHF
>TRBV19|-|TRBJ1-5|-
TGTGCCAGTAGTATGGCGGAAGGCGAGCCCCAGCATTTT
CASSMAEGEPQHF
>TRBV29-1|-|TRBJ1-1|TRBD1
TGCAGCGCTGACAGGGGGCGTAGGGGGTCTGAAGCTTTCTTT
CSADRGRRGSEAFF
>TRBV7-2|once|TRBJ2-3|-
TGTGCCAGCAGCTACCGAGGGGCGGATACGCAGTATTTT
CASSYRGADTQYF
>TRBV9|-|TRBJ1-2|TRBD1
TGTGCCAGCAGCCTTGGGGGACAGGCGACGGCTAACTATGGCTACACCTTC
CASSLGGQATANYGYTF
>TRBV28|few|TRBJ2-7|-
TGTGCCAGCAGTTTAGGGCTAGCGCACGACTACGAGCAGTACTTC
CASSLGLAHDYEQYF
>TRBV1|-|TRBJ2-5|-
TGCACCAGCAGCCAAGCGCAGGGGCCACCAAAAGAGACCCAGTACTTC
CTSSQAQGPPKETQYF
>TRBV19|-|TRBJ2-2|TRBD1
TGTGCCAGTAGCCAACGGACAGGAACGAACACCGGGGAGCTGTTTTTT
CASSQRTGTNTGELFF
>TRBV27|-|TRBJ2-3|TRBD2
TGTGCCAGCAGTTTAACACCAGCGGAAGCGGGAGGGGGCACAGATACGCAGTATTTT
CASSLTPAEAGGGTDTQYF
>TRBV9|-|TRBJ1-1|-
TGTGCCAGCAGCGTAGTCCCGGAAAACACTGAAGCTTTCTTT
CASSVVPENTEAFF
>TRBV10-1|-|TRBJ2-3|TRBD2
TGCGCCAGCAGTGAACAACTAGCGGGACCGGCGGGTGGTACGCAGTATTTT
CASSEQLAGPAGGTQYF
>TRBV5-1|-|TRBJ2-7|-
TGCGCCAGCAGCGTGGACACCAGCTCCTACGAGCAGTACTTC
CASSVDTSSYEQYF
>TRBV5-1|once|TRBJ2-7|TRBD1
TGCGCCAGCAGCCAGGGAACCCCGGGACAGGGATACGAGCAGTACTTC
CASSQGTPGQGYEQYF
>TRBV5-1|-|TRBJ2-5|TRBD1
TGCGCCAGCAGCTCCCAAGGGACAGCCCAAGAGACCCAGTACTTC
CASSSQGTAQETQYF
>TRBV9|-|TRBJ2-1|TRBD2
TGTGCCAGCAGCTCCCCCAGCGGGAGCTCCTACAATGAGCAGTTCTTC
CASSSPSGSSYNEQFF
>TRBV5-6|once|TRBJ2-7|TRBD2
TGTGCCAGCAGCTTTAGCGGGAGAGCCTCCTACGAGCAGTACTTC
CASSFSGRASYEQYF
>TRBV30|-|TRBJ2-7|-
TGTGCCTGGAGAAATTCCGGCGGCACCTACGAGCAGTACTTC
CAWRNSGGTYEQYF
>TRBV11-2|-|TRBJ2-7|-
TGTGCCAGCAGCTTAAGCCGTCTCTCCTACGAGCAGTACTTC
CASSLSRLSYEQYF
>TRBV7-7|-|TRBJ2-7|-
TGTGCTAGCAGCTTCCGACGGGGTCCCTCCTACGAGCAGTACTTC
CASSFRRGPSYEQYF
>TRBV9|-|TRBJ2-5|-
TGTGCCAGCAGCGTAGGCGAGCCGGAGACCCAGTACTTC
CASSVGEPETQYF
>TRBV19|-|TRBJ1-4|-
TGTGCCAGTAGTCAGGGATTTGTAGGTGAAAAACTGTTTTTT
CASSQGFVGEKLFF
>TRBV9|-|TRBJ2-3|-
TGTGCCAGCAGCGTTAGGACCGGGACACTTAGCACAGATACGCAGTATTTT
CASSVRTGTLSTDTQYF
>TRBV28|-|TRBJ2-5|TRBD1
TGTGCCAGCAGTTTAGGGACAGGGGGCCGGGAGACCCAGTACTTC
CASSLGTGGRETQYF
>TRBV7-3|once|TRBJ1-1|-
TGTGCCAGCAGCCCCGGGCACACCGACACTGAAGCTTTCTTT
CASSPGHTDTEAFF
>TRBV6-1|once|TRBJ2-1|-
TGTGCCAACAGAGGTAGCGGAGTCAATGAGCAGTTCTTC
CANRGSGVNEQFF
>TRBV19|-|TRBJ1-5|TRBD1
TGTGCCAGTAGTGTCGAAGGGGGCAGGCAGCCCCAGCATTTT
CASSVEGGRQPQHF
>TRBV6-5|-|TRBJ1-1|TRBD1
TGTGCCAGCAGTAAGGGACAGGGAAGGTCGGCTGAAGCTTTCTTT
CASSKGQGRSAEAFF